The 31 T cell receptor beta chains below come from one sample, sequenced in a study of T cells after yellow fever vaccination (dated by TCRdb to the late 2010s). Library preparation used 5' RACE. The data were produced on an Illumina NovaSeq 6000. Using fastp at Q25 and MiXCR, TCRdb reprocessed the public reads and kept productive beta chains. Duplicate CDR3 protein sequences are folded into a single record with the most common DNA and genes. This sample has about 120,000 distinct CDR3 sequences in its table, and approximately 9% of those were observed once. The ten largest account for 30% to 40% of the sample. The treatment or condition tag for this specimen amounts to: live attenuated yellow fever vaccine strain. This specimen was CD8+ T cells sorted from PBMCs, taken on the day of the yellow fever booster vaccination. All receptors derive from a man between 18 and 35 years old who received the YFV17D yellow fever vaccine.

This clonotype occurred a few times. CDR3 sequence reads: CASTVGGGGTDTQYF. CDR3 sequence (DNA): TGTGCCAGCACCGTGGGGGGCGGGGGCACAGATACGCAGTATTTT. The chain uses TRBV5-4 and TRBJ2-3; D is tentatively TRBD1 or TRBD2 (6 bases each). CDR1 SGHNT and CDR2 YYREEE come from the germline V gene (reference sequence). The V and J ends lost 6 bases and 1 base respectively, with 15 bases between them. The CDR3 has 15 residues.

The chain combines TRBV5-4 with TRBJ2-1; 7 bases are a match to TRBD1. The CDR3 runs 15 residues. Germline V gives CDR1 SGHNT, CDR2 YYREEE (reference sequence). Trimming cost V 4 bases and J 9 bases; bases outside gene matches: 13. CDR3 coding DNA: TGTGCCAGCAGCACCGCCGACAGGGTGATGGTTGAGCAGTTCTTC. Protein sequence: CASSTADRVMVEQFF.

This clonotype came up once. The genes are TRBV4-1 and TRBJ1-2, with 7 bases aligning to TRBD1. The CDR3 extends over 14 amino acids. The ends lost 2 bases at V and 4 bases at J; junction bases unmatched: 4. The germline gives CDR1 MGHRA, CDR2 YSYEKL. This CDR3 reads CASSQTGTAYGYTF. In DNA, the CDR3 is TGCGCCAGCAGCCAAACCGGGACAGCCTATGGCTACACCTTC.

This clonotype occurred a few times. This chain joins TRBV27 and TRBJ2-7, with 7 bases matching TRBD1. The CDR3 sequence is 17 residues long. CDR1 is MNHEY, CDR2 SMNVEV, per germline (reference sequence). The V gene end was trimmed by 5 bases and the J gene end by 0 bases; junction bases not matched to a gene: 13. CDR3 amino acids: CASSEASTGWGSYEQYF. The CDR3 DNA sequence: TGTGCCAGCAGTGAGGCATCGACAGGGTGGGGCTCCTACGAGCAGTACTTC.

V gene TRBV6-1 combines with J gene TRBJ1-2; TRBD1 aligns across 9 bases. This CDR3 comprises 16 residues. V gave up 4 bases and J gave up 2 bases; unmatched junction bases: 8. Germline V CDR1 and CDR2: MNHNS, SASEGT. The CDR3 DNA follows: TGTGCCAGCAGTGGTCCGGGACAGGGAGGCAACTATGGCTACACCTTC. It yields the protein CASSGPGQGGNYGYTF.

This clonotype was counted between two and nine times. This chain uses TRBV6-2 or TRBV6-3 with TRBJ1-5; a weak D match, TRBD1 (5 bases). Per germline, CDR1 MNHEY and CDR2 SVGEGT. The CDR3 is made up of 14 amino acids. V was cut by 0 bases and J by 6 bases, with 9 bases left in between. The CDR3 sequence: CASSYSGGSQPQHF. The CDR3 DNA reads TGTGCCAGCAGTTACTCGGGGGGGTCTCAGCCCCAGCATTTT.

This chain connects TRBV2 to TRBJ1-4, with D tentatively TRBD1 (6 bases). V lost 8 bases and J lost 11, with 18 bases in between. Germline CDR1 SNHLY, CDR2 FYNNEI. CDR3 length: 13 residues. The CDR3 coding sequence is TGTGCCAGCGGTTCAGGGGTTGGTGGTAAACTGTTTTTT. It is translated as CASGSGVGGKLFF.

The gene calls are TRBV20-1 and TRBJ2-2; D is ambiguous. V was shortened by 1 base and J by 1 base, with 4 bases between the two germline ends. CDR3 length: 13 amino acids. In germline, CDR1 is DFQATT, CDR2 SNEGSKA (reference sequence). Here the CDR3 reads CSARAGNTGELFF. Written as DNA, the CDR3 is TGCAGTGCTAGAGCGGGGAACACCGGGGAGCTGTTTTTT.

This clonotype was observed at least ten times. This chain joins TRBV5-1 and TRBJ2-3; D tentatively fits TRBD1 or TRBD2 (5 bases each). V was pared by 2 bases and J by 1 base, with 8 bases between. Germline V gives CDR1 SGHRS, CDR2 YFSETQ. This CDR3 comprises 14 residues. The CDR3 nucleotides read TGCGCCAGCAGCTTCCAGGGAGGCACAGATACGCAGTATTTT. Amino acids: CASSFQGGTDTQYF.

The chain uses TRBV4-3 and TRBJ2-5; 10 bases match TRBD2. The V segment lost 2 bases and the J segment 4 bases; nucleotides outside the gene matches: 10. This CDR3 has 17 amino acids. CDR1 and CDR2 from the germline V gene are LGHNA and YSLEER. The CDR3 here is CASSQWLAGENGETQYF. DNA for the CDR3: TGCGCCAGCAGCCAATGGCTAGCGGGGGAGAATGGAGAGACCCAGTACTTC.

This clonotype was seen only a few times. This chain links TRBV12-3 or TRBV12-4 with TRBJ2-3; D is undetermined. The CDR3 is 14 amino acids. V was shortened by 4 bases and J by 6 bases, with 14 bases between the two germline ends. The chain's CDR3 is CASSYPYLDDTQYF. The CDR3 nucleotides read TGTGCCAGCAGTTACCCCTACCTAGACGATACGCAGTATTTT.

With respect to this clonotype: A much more abundant neighbour one base away suggests this may be a read error. The chain has TRBV5-1 and TRBJ2-1; D is perhaps TRBD2 (7 bases). The V end lost 0 bases, the J end lost 3 bases, and 13 bases lay between the germline ends. The CDR3 totals 16 residues. Germline lookup yields CDR1 SGHRS and CDR2 YFSETQ. CDR3 nucleotides: TGCGCCAGCAGCTTGGGGCCGGGGGGCCACTACAATGAGCAGTTCTTC. Translation gives CASSLGPGGHYNEQFF.

This clonotype was seen more than once but under ten times. CDR3 loop: CASSPSSGGENEQFF. The DNA for the CDR3 is TGTGCCAGCAGCCCCTCTAGCGGGGGTGAGAATGAGCAGTTCTTC. The chain carries TRBV7-3 and TRBJ2-1; 10 bases are a match to TRBD2. V lost 5 bases, J lost 7 bases, and 8 bases stayed unmatched. Germline assignment: CDR1 SGHTA and CDR2 FQGTGA. This CDR3 has 15 residues.

This clonotype occurred a few times. J is TRBJ2-7 and V is TRBV4-3, with 9 nucleotides matching TRBD2. CDR1 is LGHNA, CDR2 YSLEER, per germline. The J segment lost 2 bases and the V segment lost 4 bases, leaving 6 bases of the junction unmatched. The CDR3 runs 15 residues. The CDR3 reads CASSLATSGPYEQYF. As DNA, the CDR3 is TGCGCCAGCAGCCTTGCGACTAGCGGACCCTACGAGCAGTACTTC.

The chain has TRBV11-2 and TRBJ2-5; D is ambiguous. Trimming removed 2 bases at V and 5 bases at J, with 9 bases between. Germline-derived CDR1 and CDR2 are SGHAT and FQNNGV. This CDR3 region has 13 residues. The CDR3 protein is CASSLRLAETQYF. CDR3 nucleotides: TGTGCCAGCAGCTTACGACTGGCGGAGACCCAGTACTTC. The entire variable domain, with the rest obtained from reference TRBV11-2 and TRBJ2-5, is as follows: EAGVAQSPRYKIIEKRQSVAFWCNPISGHATLYWYQQILGQGPKLLIQFQNNGVVDDSQLPKDRFSAERLKGVDSTLKIQPAKLEDSAVYLCASSLRLAETQYFGPGTRLLVL.

The genes are TRBV29-1 and TRBJ2-2; tentative D call: TRBD1 (5 bases). CDR1 is SQVTM and CDR2 is ANQGSEA in the germline V gene. Trimming removed 3 bases from V and 6 bases from J, with 11 bases in between. The CDR3 extends over 13 amino acids. The CDR3 protein is CSVEGQGAGELFF. The CDR3 nucleotides read TGCAGCGTTGAGGGGCAGGGCGCCGGGGAGCTGTTTTTT.

This clonotype was recorded many times. The CDR3 is CASSLFTGVETEAFF. The DNA of the CDR3 is TGTGCCAGCAGTTTATTTACAGGGGTGGAAACTGAAGCTTTCTTT. V and J are TRBV27 and TRBJ1-1; the match to TRBD1 covers 7 bases. Germline loops: CDR1 MNHEY, CDR2 SMNVEV (reference sequence). The length of the CDR3 is 15 residues. Germline trimming cut 1 base from V and 5 bases from J; bases unmatched to any gene: 7.

A few counts support this clonotype. The chain has TRBV4-1 and TRBJ2-1, with D maybe TRBD2 (5 bases). CDR1 and CDR2 (germline): MGHRA, YSYEKL. Trimming removed 0 bases at V and 4 bases at J, with 13 bases between. The CDR3 contains 16 residues. CDR3 residues: CASSQESTGRYNEQFF. The CDR3 coding sequence is TGCGCCAGCAGCCAAGAATCGACGGGAAGGTACAATGAGCAGTTCTTC.

The rearrangement uses TRBV9 and TRBJ1-2; no definite D call. Trimming took off 1 base at V and 7 bases at J, with 14 bases between the two ends. This CDR3 region has 14 residues. The germline gives CDR1 SGDLS, CDR2 YYNGEE. CDR3 loop: CASSVFAGGGGYTF. The CDR3 DNA reads as TGTGCCAGCAGCGTATTCGCAGGAGGAGGTGGCTACACCTTC.

This clonotype was counted a few times. The V gene is TRBV12-3 or TRBV12-4, the J gene TRBJ1-1; D ambiguous. Trimming removed 3 bases from V and 2 bases from J, with 10 bases in between. The CDR3 has 14 amino acids. The CDR3 sequence is CASSLMTPNTEAFF. The CDR3 DNA follows: TGTGCCAGCAGTTTGATGACTCCAAACACTGAAGCTTTCTTT.

The J gene is TRBJ2-1, the V gene TRBV12-3 or TRBV12-4, with D hard to call. The CDR3 consists of 15 residues. Trimming removed 4 bases from V and 0 bases from J, with 10 bases in between. Here the CDR3 reads CASSSFPDSYNEQFF. CDR3 DNA: TGTGCCAGCAGTTCCTTCCCCGACTCCTACAATGAGCAGTTCTTC.

The sample holds a few counts of this clonotype. This rearrangement joins TRBV7-9 to TRBJ1-2; D might be TRBD1 (6 bases). The germline V and J ends were trimmed by 5 bases and 7 bases, with 14 bases remaining between them. Germline V CDR1 and CDR2: SEHNR, FQNEAQ (reference sequence). CDR3 length: 13 amino acids. For the CDR3, the DNA is TGTGCCAGCAGCCAAGGGGGAACGAGTGGCTACACCTTC. This encodes CASSQGGTSGYTF.

This clonotype was counted ten times or more. The chain combines TRBV12-5 with TRBJ2-7; no reliable D call. Germline V gene sequence: CDR1 LGHNT, CDR2 FRNRAP. The CDR3 consists of 12 residues. Trimming stripped 3 bases from V and 5 bases from J, with 8 bases between. CDR3 DNA: TGTGCTAGTGGTTTTAGGTTGGACGAGCAGTACTTC. Amino acids: CASGFRLDEQYF.

The chain links TRBV21-1 to TRBJ2-7; TRBD1 was called by the table and not checked on the DNA. TRBV21-1 is marked as a pseudogene. CDR3 length: 10 residues. The CDR3 is CARPEDRQYV. CDR3 coding DNA: TGTGCCAGGCCAGAGGACAGGCAGTACGTC.

This clonotype was counted at least ten times. The V gene is TRBV12-3 or TRBV12-4, the J gene TRBJ1-2; unclear D gene. Deletions cut 3 bases from V and 2 bases from J, with 1 base between. This CDR3 region has 11 residues. This chain's CDR3 is CASSFNYGYTF. CDR3 coding DNA: TGTGCCAGCAGTTTCAACTATGGCTACACCTTC.

This clonotype was recorded many times. CDR3 in amino acids: CASSLREKLFF. The DNA for the CDR3 is TGTGCCAGCAGCTTAAGAGAAAAACTGTTTTTT. V usage is TRBV7-9 and J usage is TRBJ1-4; D not certain. This CDR3 is 11 amino acids long. Germline assignment: CDR1 SEHNR and CDR2 FQNEAQ (reference sequence). V lost 2 bases, J lost 8 bases, and 3 bases lay in between.

The rearrangement uses TRBV27 and TRBJ2-3; D remains unclear. This CDR3 is 13 amino acids long. Germline CDR1 and CDR2: MNHEY and SMNVEV (reference sequence). Trimming stripped 0 bases from V and 4 bases from J, with 5 bases between. CDR3 nucleotides: TGTGCCAGCAGTTTATCGTGGGCAGATACGCAGTATTTT. Protein product: CASSLSWADTQYF.

A few counts support this clonotype. The V and J genes are TRBV13 and TRBJ2-5, with 12 bases matching TRBD2. The J segment lost 1 base and the V segment lost 8 bases, leaving 2 bases of the junction unmatched. There are 14 residues in the CDR3. Germline V gene data show CDR1 as PRHDT and CDR2 as FYEKMQ (reference sequence). CDR3 DNA: TGTGCCAGCGGACTAGCGGGGACCCAAGAGACCCAGTACTTC. Its protein is CASGLAGTQETQYF.

This clonotype turned up a few times. This rearrangement joins TRBV10-3 to TRBJ1-2; 7 bases map to TRBD1. The CDR3 is 14 amino acids. Germline CDR1 reads ENHRY; CDR2 reads SYGVKD. Trimming removed 5 bases from V and 2 bases from J; junction bases left unmatched: 5. CDR3 sequence (DNA): TGTGCCATCAGTCTCGGGACAGCGAACTATGGCTACACCTTC. Translating it yields CAISLGTANYGYTF.

This clonotype occurred a few times. The rearrangement joins TRBV4-2 to TRBJ2-1; 7 bases are shared with TRBD2. This CDR3 has 16 amino acids. Unmatched junction bases numbered 11, after V lost 5 bases and J lost 4 bases. Germline CDR1 is LGHNA and CDR2 is YNFKEQ. In DNA form, the CDR3 reads TGTGCCAGCAGCTTCCCCTCGGAGCGGGGATACAATGAGCAGTTCTTC. This gives the protein CASSFPSERGYNEQFF.

This clonotype has just a few counts. The genes are TRBV7-9 and TRBJ2-5; 9 positions match TRBD1. V gave up 1 base and J gave up 4 bases; unmatched junction bases: 13. The CDR3 loop spans 18 amino acids. From germline, CDR1 is SEHNR and CDR2 FQNEAQ (reference sequence). The CDR3 bases are TGTGCCAGCAGCTTAGAATTCGGTGGACAGGGGATCCGAGAGACCCAGTACTTC. This gives the protein CASSLEFGGQGIRETQYF. The entire variable domain, with the rest obtained from reference TRBV7-9 and TRBJ2-5, is as follows: DTGVSQNPRHKITKRGQNVTFRCDPISEHNRLYWYRQTLGQGPEFLTYFQNEAQLEKSRLLSDRFSAERPKGSFSTLEIQRTEQGDSAMYLCASSLEFGGQGIRETQYFGPGTRLLVL.